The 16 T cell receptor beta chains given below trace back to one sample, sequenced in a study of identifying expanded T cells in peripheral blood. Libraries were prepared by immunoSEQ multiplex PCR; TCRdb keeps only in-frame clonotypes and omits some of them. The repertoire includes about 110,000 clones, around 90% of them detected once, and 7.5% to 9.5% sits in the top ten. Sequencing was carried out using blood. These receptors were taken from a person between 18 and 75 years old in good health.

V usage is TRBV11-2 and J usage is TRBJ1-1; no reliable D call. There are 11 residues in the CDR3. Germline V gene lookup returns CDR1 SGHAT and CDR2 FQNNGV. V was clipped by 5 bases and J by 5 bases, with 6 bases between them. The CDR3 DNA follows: TGTGCCAGCAGCAGAGTAACTGAAGCTTTCTTT. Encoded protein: CASSRVTEAFF.

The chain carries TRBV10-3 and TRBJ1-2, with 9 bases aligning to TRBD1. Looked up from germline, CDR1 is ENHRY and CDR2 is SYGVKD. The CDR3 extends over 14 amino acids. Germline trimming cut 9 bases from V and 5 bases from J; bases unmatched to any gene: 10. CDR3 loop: CAINRQGENYGYTF. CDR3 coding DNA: TGTGCCATTAATAGACAGGGGGAAAATTATGGCTACACCTTC.

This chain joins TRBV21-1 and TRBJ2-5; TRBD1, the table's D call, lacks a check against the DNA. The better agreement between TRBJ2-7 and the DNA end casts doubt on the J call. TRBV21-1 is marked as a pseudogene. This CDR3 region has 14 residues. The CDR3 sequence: CASSKVTGFHEQYF. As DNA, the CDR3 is TGTGCCAGCAGCAAGGTGACAGGGTTCCACGAGCAGTACTTC.

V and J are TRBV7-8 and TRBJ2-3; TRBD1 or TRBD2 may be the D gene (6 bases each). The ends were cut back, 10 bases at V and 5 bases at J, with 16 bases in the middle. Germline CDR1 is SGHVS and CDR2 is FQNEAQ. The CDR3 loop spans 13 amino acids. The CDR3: CAIPGGVRDTQYF. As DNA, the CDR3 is TGTGCCATCCCCGGGGGCGTGCGAGATACGCAGTATTTT.

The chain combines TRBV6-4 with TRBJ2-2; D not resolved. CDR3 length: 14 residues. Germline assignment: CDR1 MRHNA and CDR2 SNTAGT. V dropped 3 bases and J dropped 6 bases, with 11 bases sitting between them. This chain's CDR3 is CASSDAHGAGELFF. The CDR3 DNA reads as TGTGCCAGCAGTGATGCTCATGGGGCCGGGGAGCTGTTTTTT.

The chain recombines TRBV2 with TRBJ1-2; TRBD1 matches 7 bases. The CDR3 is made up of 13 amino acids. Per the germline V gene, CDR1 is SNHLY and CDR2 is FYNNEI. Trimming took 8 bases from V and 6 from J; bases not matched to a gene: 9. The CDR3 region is CASEAGGGDGYTF. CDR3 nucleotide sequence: TGTGCCAGCGAGGCGGGAGGGGGCGATGGCTACACCTTC.

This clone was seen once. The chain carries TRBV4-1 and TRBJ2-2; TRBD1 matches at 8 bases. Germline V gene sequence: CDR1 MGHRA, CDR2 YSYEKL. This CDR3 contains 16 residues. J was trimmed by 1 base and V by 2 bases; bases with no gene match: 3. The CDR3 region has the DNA TGCGCCAGCAGCCAACCCGGACAGGGGAACACCGGGGAGCTGTTTTTT. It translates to CASSQPGQGNTGELFF.

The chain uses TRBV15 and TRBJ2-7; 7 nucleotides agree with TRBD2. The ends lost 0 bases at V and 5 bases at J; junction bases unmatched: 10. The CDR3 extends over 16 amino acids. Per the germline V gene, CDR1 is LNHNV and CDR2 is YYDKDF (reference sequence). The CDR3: CATSRDRLASGHEQYF. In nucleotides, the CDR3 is TGTGCCACCAGCAGAGACAGACTAGCATCCGGCCACGAGCAGTACTTC.

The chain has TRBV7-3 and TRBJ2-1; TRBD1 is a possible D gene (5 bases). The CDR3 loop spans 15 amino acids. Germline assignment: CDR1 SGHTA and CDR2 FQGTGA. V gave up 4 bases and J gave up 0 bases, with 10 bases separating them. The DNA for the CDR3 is TGTGCCAGCAGCTCGGACATATCCTCCTACAATGAGCAGTTCTTC. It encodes CASSSDISSYNEQFF.

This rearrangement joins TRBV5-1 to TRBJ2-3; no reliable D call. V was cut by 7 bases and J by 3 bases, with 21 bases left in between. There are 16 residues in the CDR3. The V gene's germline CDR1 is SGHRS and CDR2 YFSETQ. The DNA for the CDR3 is TGCGCCAGCGGGCAGGCAGACAACCCGTTTACAGATACGCAGTATTTT. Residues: CASGQADNPFTDTQYF.

The CDR3 coding sequence is TGCGCCAGCAGCCGAACAGGCGGCAATTCACCCCTCCACTTT. Protein: CASSRTGGNSPLHF. The chain links TRBV4-3 to TRBJ1-6, with a tentative D call TRBD1 (5 bases). The CDR3 covers 14 residues. The V gene's germline CDR1 is LGHNA and CDR2 YSLEER. Between the trimmed V and J ends, which lost 4 bases and 7 bases, there was a span of 11 bases.

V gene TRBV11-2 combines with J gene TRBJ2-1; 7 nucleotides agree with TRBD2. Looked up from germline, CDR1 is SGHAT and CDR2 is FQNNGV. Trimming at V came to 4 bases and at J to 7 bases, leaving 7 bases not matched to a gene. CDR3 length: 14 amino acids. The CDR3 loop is CASSSQTSWNEQFF. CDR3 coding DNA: TGTGCCAGCAGCTCGCAGACTAGCTGGAATGAGCAGTTCTTC.

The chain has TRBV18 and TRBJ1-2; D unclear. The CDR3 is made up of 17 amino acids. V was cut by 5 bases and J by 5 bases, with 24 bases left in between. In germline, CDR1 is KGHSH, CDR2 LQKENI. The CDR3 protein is CASSERNTDGIVYGYTF. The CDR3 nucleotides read TGTGCCAGCTCAGAAAGGAACACGGACGGAATAGTTTATGGCTACACCTTC.

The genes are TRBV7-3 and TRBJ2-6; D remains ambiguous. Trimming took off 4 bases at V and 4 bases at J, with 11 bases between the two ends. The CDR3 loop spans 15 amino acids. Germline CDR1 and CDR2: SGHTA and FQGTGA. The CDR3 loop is CASSSGAPGANVLTF. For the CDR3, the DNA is TGTGCCAGCAGCTCGGGCGCACCCGGGGCCAACGTCCTGACTTTC.

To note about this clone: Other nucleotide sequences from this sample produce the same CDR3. The CDR3 nucleotides are TGTGCCAGCAGCGGGGGCGGTGAGACCCAGTACTTC. This translates into CASSGGGETQYF. This chain uses TRBV6-5 with TRBJ2-5, with D possibly being TRBD1 or TRBD2 (6 bases each). The CDR3 sequence is 12 residues long. V was cut by 6 bases and J by 5 bases, with 10 bases left in between. In germline, CDR1 is MNHEY, CDR2 SVGAGI.

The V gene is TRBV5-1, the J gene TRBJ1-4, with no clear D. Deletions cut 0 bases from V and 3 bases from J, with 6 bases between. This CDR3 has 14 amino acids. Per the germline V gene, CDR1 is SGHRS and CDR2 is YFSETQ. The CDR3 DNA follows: TGCGCCAGCAGCTTGGGTGATGCTAATGAAAAACTGTTTTTT. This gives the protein CASSLGDANEKLFF.